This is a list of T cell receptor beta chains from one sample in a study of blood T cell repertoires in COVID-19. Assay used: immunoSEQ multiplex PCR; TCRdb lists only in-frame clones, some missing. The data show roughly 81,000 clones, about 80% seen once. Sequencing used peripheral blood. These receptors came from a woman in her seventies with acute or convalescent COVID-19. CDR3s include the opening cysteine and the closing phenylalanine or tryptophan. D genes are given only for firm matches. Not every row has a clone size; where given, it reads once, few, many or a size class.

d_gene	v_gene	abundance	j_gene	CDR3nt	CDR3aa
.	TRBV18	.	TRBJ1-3	TGTGCCAGCTCAGCCGAAGCAGCGGTCACTGGAAACACCATATATTTT	CASSAEAAVTGNTIYF
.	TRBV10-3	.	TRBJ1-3	TGTGCCATCAGCCCAGGGGCTGGAAACACCATATATTTT	CAISPGAGNTIYF
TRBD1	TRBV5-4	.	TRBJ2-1	TGTGCCAGCAGCCTGGCGGGGACAGGACAAATCGGGTTCTTC	CASSLAGTGQIGFF
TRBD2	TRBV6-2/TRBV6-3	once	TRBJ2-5	TGTGCCAGCAGTTACCTAGCGGGGAATTACCAAGAGACCCAGTACTTC	CASSYLAGNYQETQYF
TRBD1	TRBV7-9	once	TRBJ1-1	TGTGCCAGCAGCCTCACGACAGGGAAGGACACTGAAGCTTTCTTT	CASSLTTGKDTEAFF
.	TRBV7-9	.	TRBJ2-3	TGTGCCAGCAGCTTAATGGAGGCAGATACGCAGTATTTT	CASSLMEADTQYF
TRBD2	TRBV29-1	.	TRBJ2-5	TGCAGCGTTACCCCCCTAACTAGCGGACGAACCCAGTACTTC	CSVTPLTSGRTQYF
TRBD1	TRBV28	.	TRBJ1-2	TGTGCCAGCAGGACAGGGACCCCAGGGTATGGCTACACCTTC	CASRTGTPGYGYTF
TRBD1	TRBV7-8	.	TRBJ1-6	TGTGCCAGCAGCTTAACCCGGGACAGGAATTCACCCCTCCACTTT	CASSLTRDRNSPLHF
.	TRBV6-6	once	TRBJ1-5	TGTGCCAGCAGTTACAGGTCGGGGGGTAATCAGCCCCAGCATTTT	CASSYRSGGNQPQHF
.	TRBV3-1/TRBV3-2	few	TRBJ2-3	TGTGCCAGCAGCTTTTACCAGGGGCGGAGTACGCAGTATTTT	CASSFYQGRSTQYF
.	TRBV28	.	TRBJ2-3	TGTGCCAGCAGTTCCCGGTATACGCAGTATTTT	CASSSRYTQYF
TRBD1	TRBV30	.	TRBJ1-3	TGTGCCTGGTCGAGGGGGCTCTCTGGAAACACCATATATTTT	CAWSRGLSGNTIYF
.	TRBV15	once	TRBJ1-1	TGTGCCACCAGCAGAGATCCGGTGAACACTGAAGCTTTCTTT	CATSRDPVNTEAFF
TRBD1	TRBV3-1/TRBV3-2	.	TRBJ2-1	TGTGCCAGCAGCCAAGGGACAGGGGTTGTCAATGAGCAGTTCTTC	CASSQGTGVVNEQFF
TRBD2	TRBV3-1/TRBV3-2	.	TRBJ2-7	TGTGCCAGCAGCCCTTTAGCGGGTCACTCCTACGAGCAGTACTTC	CASSPLAGHSYEQYF
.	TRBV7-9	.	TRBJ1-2	TGTGCCAGCGAACGAGGGGGTGGCTACACCTTC	CASERGGGYTF
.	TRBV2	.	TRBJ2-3	TGTGCCAGCAGCGTAGCCCCGAATACGCAGTATTTT	CASSVAPNTQYF
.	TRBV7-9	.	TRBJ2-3	TGTGCCAGCAGCTTACCCCCAGGGAAGGCGATAGATGGGATGGATACGCAGTATTTT	CASSLPPGKAIDGMDTQYF
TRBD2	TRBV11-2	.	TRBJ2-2	TGTGCCAGCAGAACCGCGGGGGGCGGGGTCGGGGAGCTGTTTTTT	CASRTAGGGVGELFF
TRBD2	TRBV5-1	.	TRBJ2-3	TGCGCCAGCAGCTTGGAGGGACTAGCGGGGGACACAGATACGCAGTATTTT	CASSLEGLAGDTDTQYF
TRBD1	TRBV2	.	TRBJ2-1	TGTGCCAGCAGTGGGACAGGGAAGTCCTACAATGAGCAGTTCTTC	CASSGTGKSYNEQFF
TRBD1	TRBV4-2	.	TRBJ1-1	TGTGCCAGCAGCCAAAGGGACAGTATAGTAACTGAAGCTTTCTTT	CASSQRDSIVTEAFF
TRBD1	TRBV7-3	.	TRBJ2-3	TGTGCCAGCAGCGATGGACAGGGGGCTAGCACAGATACGCAGTATTTT	CASSDGQGASTDTQYF
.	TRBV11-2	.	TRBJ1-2	TGTGCCAGCAGCCCCGACACGGCCTATGGCTACACCTTC	CASSPDTAYGYTF
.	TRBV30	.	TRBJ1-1	TGTGCCTGGAATTCTATAAGGGGCGCGGCTTTCTTT	CAWNSIRGAAFF
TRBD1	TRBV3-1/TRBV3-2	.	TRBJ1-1	TGTGCCAGCACCCCTCTGGGACAGGGATCTACTGAAGCTTTCTTT	CASTPLGQGSTEAFF
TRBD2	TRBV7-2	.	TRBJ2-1	TGTGCCAGCAGCGCCGGACTAGCGGGGACCTACAATGAGCAGTTCTTC	CASSAGLAGTYNEQFF
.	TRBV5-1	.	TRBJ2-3	TGCGCCACCAAGGACAGTTTTAGCACAGATACGCAGTATTTT	CATKDSFSTDTQYF
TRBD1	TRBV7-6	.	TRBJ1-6	TGTGCCAGCAGCAAAGGGGACAGGCGACTTTTTCCCCTCCACTTT	CASSKGDRRLFPLHF
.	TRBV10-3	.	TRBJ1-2	TGTGCCATCAGTGAGGGGGGGAACTATGGCTACACCTTC	CAISEGGNYGYTF
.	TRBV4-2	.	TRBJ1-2	TGTGCCAGCAGCCAGGAGAGGGTTAACTATGGCTACACCTTC	CASSQERVNYGYTF
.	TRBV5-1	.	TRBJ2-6	TGCGCCAGCAGCTTGGTGTACTCTGGGGCCAACGTCCTGACTTTC	CASSLVYSGANVLTF
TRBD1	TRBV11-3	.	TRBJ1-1	TGTGCCAGCAGCTCGTCTTATACAGGGGGCGCGGGAGCTTTCTTT	CASSSSYTGGAGAFF
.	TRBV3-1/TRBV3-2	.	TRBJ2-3	TGTGCCAGCAGCCACGGGGGTTGGGCAGATACGCAGTATTTT	CASSHGGWADTQYF
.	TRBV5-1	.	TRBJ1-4	TGCGCCAGCAGCTTGGTCGGGACAATGATAGGTGAAAAACTGTTTTTT	CASSLVGTMIGEKLFF
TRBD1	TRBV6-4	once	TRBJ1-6	TGTGCCAGCAGTGAAGGGACAGGCGGTAATTCACCCCTCCACTTT	CASSEGTGGNSPLHF
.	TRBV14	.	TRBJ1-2	TGTGCCAGCAGCCAAGATAGGAGTCGCGGCTACACCTTC	CASSQDRSRGYTF
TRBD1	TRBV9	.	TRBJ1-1	TGTGCCAGCAGCTTGAGGGACAGCATGAACACTGAAGCTTTCTTT	CASSLRDSMNTEAFF
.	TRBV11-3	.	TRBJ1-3	TGTGCCAGCAGCGTGGGGCAGGGGTCGATCTCTGGAAACACCATATATTTT	CASSVGQGSISGNTIYF
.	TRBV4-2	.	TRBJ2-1	TGTGCCAGCAGCCAAGATCTATCGACTAGTATAGGTGAGCAGTTCTTC	CASSQDLSTSIGEQFF
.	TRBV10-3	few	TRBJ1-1	TGTGCCATCAGTCAGGTGGGGAACACTGAAGCTTTCTTT	CAISQVGNTEAFF
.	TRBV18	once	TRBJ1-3	TGTGCCAGCTCGAGTTCTGACGGAGACTCTGGAAACACCATATATTTT	CASSSSDGDSGNTIYF
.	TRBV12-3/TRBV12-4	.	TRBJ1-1	TGTGCCAGCAGCTTGGGGGGATGGACTGAAGCTTTCTTT	CASSLGGWTEAFF
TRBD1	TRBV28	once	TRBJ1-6	TGTGCCAGCAGTTTCCCTCGGACAGGGGGCGGTTCACCCCTCCACTTT	CASSFPRTGGGSPLHF
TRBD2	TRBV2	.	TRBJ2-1	TGTGCCAGCAGTGACCCCGCTAGCGGAAACAATGAGCAGTTCTTC	CASSDPASGNNEQFF
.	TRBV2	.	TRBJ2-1	TGTGCCAGCAGTGGCGCTAGCAATGAGCAGTTCTTC	CASSGASNEQFF